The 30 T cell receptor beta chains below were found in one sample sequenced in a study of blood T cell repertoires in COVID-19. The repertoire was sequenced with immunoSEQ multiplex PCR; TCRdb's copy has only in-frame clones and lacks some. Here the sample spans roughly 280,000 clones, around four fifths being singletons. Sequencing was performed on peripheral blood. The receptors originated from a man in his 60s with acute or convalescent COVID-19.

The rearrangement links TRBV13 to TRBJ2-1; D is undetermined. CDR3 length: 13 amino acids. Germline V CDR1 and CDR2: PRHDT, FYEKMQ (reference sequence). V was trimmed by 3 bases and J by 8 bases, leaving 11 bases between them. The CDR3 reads CASSFDRGHEQFF. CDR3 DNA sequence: TGTGCCAGCAGCTTCGACCGCGGCCATGAGCAGTTCTTC.

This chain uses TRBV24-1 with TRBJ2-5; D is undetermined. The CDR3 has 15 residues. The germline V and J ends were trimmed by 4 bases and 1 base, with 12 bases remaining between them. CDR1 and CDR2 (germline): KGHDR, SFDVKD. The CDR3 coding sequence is TGTGCCACCAGTGACGGTGCACAGAGCCAAGAGACCCAGTACTTC. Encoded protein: CATSDGAQSQETQYF.

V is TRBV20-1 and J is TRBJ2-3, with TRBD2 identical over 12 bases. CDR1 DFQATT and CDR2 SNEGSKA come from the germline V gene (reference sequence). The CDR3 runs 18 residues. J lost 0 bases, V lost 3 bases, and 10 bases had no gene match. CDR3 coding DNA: TGCAGTGCTAGTCCGGGACTAGCGGGCGACACAAGCACAGATACGCAGTATTTT. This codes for CSASPGLAGDTSTDTQYF.

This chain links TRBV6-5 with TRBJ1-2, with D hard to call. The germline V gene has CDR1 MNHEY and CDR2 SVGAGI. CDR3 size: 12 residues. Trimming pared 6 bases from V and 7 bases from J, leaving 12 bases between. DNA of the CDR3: TGTGCCAGCAGCCCCGGGATAACTGGCTACACCTTC. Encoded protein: CASSPGITGYTF.

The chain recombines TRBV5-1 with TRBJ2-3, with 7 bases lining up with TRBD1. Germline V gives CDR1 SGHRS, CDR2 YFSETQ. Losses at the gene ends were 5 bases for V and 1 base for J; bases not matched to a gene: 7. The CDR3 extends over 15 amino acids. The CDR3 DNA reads TGCGCCAGCAGTTGGGGACAGTACGGCACAGATACGCAGTATTTT. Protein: CASSWGQYGTDTQYF. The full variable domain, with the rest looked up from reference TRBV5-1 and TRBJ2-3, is KAGVTQTPRYLIKTRGQQVTLSCSPISGHRSVSWYQQTPGQGLQFLFEYFSETQRNKGNFPGRFSGRQFSNSRSEMNVSTLELGDSALYLCASSWGQYGTDTQYFGPGTRLTVL.

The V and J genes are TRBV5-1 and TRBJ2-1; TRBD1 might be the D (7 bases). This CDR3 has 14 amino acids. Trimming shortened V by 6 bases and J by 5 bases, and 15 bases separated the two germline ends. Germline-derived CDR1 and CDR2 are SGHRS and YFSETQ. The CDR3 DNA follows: TGCGCCAGCACCCACAGGGGCGGGGACAATGAGCAGTTCTTC. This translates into CASTHRGGDNEQFF.

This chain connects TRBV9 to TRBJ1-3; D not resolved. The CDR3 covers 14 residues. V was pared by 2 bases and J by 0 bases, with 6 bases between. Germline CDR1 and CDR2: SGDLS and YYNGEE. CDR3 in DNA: TGTGCCAGCAGCGTCCTAGGCTCTGGAAACACCATATATTTT. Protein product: CASSVLGSGNTIYF. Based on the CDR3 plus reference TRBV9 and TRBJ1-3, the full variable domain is DSGVTQTPKHLITATGQRVTLRCSPRSGDLSVYWYQQSLDQGLQFLIQYYNGEERAKGNILERFSAQQFPDLHSELNLSSLELGDSALYFCASSVLGSGNTIYFGEGSWLTVV.

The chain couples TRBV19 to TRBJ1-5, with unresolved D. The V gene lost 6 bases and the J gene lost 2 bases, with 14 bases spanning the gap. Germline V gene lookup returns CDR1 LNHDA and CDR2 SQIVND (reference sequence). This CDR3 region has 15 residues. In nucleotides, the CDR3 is TGTGCCAGTAGACCTGATGTTAGCCGCAATCAGCCCCAGCATTTT. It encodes CASRPDVSRNQPQHF.

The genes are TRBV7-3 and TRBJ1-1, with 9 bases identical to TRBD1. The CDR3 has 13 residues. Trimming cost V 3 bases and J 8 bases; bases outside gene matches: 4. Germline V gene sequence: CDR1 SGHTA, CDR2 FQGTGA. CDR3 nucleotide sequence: TGTGCCAGCAGCTTCCTAACAGGGGGCGAAGCTTTCTTT. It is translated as CASSFLTGGEAFF.

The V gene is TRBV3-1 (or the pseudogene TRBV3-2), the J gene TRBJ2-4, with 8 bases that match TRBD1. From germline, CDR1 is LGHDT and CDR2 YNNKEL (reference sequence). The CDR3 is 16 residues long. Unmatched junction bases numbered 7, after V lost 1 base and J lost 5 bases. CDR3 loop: CASSQGTGLTQNIQYF. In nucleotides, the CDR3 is TGTGCCAGCAGCCAAGGGACAGGGCTAACCCAAAACATTCAGTACTTC.

This CDR3 reads CAWSHERNYGYTF. In DNA, the CDR3 is TGTGCCTGGTCCCATGAGAGGAACTATGGCTACACCTTC. The V gene is TRBV30, the J gene TRBJ1-2; D unclear. Deletions cut 5 bases from V and 2 bases from J, with 12 bases between. This CDR3 is 13 amino acids long. Germline CDR1 and CDR2: GTSNPN and SVGIG (reference sequence).

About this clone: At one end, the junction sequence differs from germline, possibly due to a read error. DNA of the CDR3: TGTGCCAGCAACTTAGAAGACAGGGGCTCCTATGGCTACACCTTC. This translates into CASNLEDRGSYGYTF. J is TRBJ1-2 and V is TRBV7-9; the match to TRBD1 covers 8 bases. The CDR3 has 15 amino acids. The germline V gene encodes CDR1 SEHNR and CDR2 FQNEAQ (reference sequence).

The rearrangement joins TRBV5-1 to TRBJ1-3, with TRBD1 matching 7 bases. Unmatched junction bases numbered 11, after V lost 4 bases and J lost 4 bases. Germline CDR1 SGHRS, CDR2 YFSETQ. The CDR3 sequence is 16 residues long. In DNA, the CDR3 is TGCGCCAGCAGCCGTGACAGGGATCGTTTCGGAAACACCATATATTTT. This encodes CASSRDRDRFGNTIYF.

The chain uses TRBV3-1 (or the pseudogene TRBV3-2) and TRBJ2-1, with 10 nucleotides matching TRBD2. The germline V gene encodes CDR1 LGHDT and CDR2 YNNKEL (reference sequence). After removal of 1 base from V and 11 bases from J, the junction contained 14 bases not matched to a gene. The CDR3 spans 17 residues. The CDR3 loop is CASSQVGTFSGGAKQFF. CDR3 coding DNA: TGTGCCAGCAGCCAAGTGGGGACTTTCAGCGGGGGGGCTAAGCAGTTCTTC.

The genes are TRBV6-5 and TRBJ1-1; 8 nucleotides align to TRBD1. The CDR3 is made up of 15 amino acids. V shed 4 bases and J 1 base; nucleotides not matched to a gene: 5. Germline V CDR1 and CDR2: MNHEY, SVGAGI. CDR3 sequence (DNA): TGTGCCAGCAGTTCCACAGGGGGGGAGAACACTGAAGCTTTCTTT. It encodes CASSSTGGENTEAFF.

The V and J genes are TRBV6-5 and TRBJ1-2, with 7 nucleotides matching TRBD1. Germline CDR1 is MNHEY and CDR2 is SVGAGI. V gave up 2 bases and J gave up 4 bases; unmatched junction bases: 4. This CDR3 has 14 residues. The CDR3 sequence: CASSYRGPSYGYTF. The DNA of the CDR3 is TGTGCCAGCAGTTACAGGGGGCCCTCCTATGGCTACACCTTC.

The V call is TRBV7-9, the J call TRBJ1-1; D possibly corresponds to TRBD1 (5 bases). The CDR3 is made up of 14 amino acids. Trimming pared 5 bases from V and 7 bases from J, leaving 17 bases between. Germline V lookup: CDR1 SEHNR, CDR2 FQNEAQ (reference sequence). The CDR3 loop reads CASSQTQGSGEAFF. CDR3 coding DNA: TGTGCCAGCAGCCAAACGCAGGGATCTGGTGAAGCTTTCTTT.

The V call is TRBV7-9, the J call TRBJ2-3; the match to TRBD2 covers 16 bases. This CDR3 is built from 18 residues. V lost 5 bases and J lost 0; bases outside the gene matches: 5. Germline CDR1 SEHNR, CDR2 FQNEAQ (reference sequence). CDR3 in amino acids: CASSPGTSGGASTDTQYF. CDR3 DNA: TGTGCCAGCAGCCCCGGGACTAGCGGGGGGGCGAGCACAGATACGCAGTATTTT.

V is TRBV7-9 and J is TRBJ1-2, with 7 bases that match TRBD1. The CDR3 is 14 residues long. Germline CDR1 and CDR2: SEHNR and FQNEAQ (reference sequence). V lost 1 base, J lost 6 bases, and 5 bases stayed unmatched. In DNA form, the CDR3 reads TGTGCCAGCAGCTTAGACAGGGGAGTGAATGGCTACACCTTC. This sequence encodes CASSLDRGVNGYTF. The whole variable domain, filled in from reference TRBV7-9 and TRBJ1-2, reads DTGVSQNPRHKITKRGQNVTFRCDPISEHNRLYWYRQTLGQGPEFLTYFQNEAQLEKSRLLSDRFSAERPKGSFSTLEIQRTEQGDSAMYLCASSLDRGVNGYTFGSGTRLTVV.

The CDR3 reads CASSIGLAGVEETQYF. CDR3 nucleotides: TGTGCCAGTAGTATCGGACTAGCGGGGGTTGAAGAGACCCAGTACTTC. The chain uses TRBV19 and TRBJ2-5, with 13 bases that match TRBD2. The CDR3 sequence is 16 residues long. J gave up 3 bases and V 3 bases, and 4 bases lay outside the gene matches. Germline assignment: CDR1 LNHDA and CDR2 SQIVND (reference sequence). Full variable domain (outside the CDR3, taken from reference TRBV19 and TRBJ2-5): DGGITQSPKYLFRKEGQNVTLSCEQNLNHDAMYWYRQDPGQGLRLIYYSQIVNDFQKGDIAEGYSVSREKKESFPLTVTSAQKNPTAFYLCASSIGLAGVEETQYFGPGTRLLVL.

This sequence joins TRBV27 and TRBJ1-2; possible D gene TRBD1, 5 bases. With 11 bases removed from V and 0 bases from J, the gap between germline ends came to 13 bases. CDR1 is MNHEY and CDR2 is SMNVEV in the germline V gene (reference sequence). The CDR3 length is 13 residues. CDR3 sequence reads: CAARGSANYGYTF. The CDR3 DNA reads TGTGCCGCGCGGGGGTCAGCTAACTATGGCTACACCTTC.

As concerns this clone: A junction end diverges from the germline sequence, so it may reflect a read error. Here the CDR3 DNA reads TGTGCCAGCAGTTACGACCCCGGAACAGGGTCCGAATTT. Protein sequence: CASSYDPGTGSEF. The chain couples TRBV6-5 to TRBJ2-3, with TRBD1 as a possible D gene (6 bases). The CDR3 loop spans 13 amino acids. CDR1 and CDR2 (germline): MNHEY, SVGAGI.

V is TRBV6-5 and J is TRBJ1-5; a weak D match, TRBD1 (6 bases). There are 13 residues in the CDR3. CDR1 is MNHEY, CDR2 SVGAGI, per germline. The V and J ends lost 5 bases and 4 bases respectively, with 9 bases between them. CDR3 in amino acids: CASSTQGNQPQHF. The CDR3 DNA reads TGTGCCAGCAGTACCCAGGGGAATCAGCCCCAGCATTTT.

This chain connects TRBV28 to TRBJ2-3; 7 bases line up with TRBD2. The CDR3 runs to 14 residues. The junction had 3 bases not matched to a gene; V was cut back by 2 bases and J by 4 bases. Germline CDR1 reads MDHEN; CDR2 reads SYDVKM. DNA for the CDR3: TGTGCCAGCAGTTTAGCGGGAGCTTCAGATACGCAGTATTTT. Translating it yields CASSLAGASDTQYF.

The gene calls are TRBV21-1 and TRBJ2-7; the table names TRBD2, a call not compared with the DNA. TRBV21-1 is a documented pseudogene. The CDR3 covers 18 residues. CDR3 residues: CASSKGGETSGNSYEQYF. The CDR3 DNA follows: TGTGCCAGCAGCAAAGGGGGTGAAACTAGCGGGAACTCCTACGAGCAGTACTTC.

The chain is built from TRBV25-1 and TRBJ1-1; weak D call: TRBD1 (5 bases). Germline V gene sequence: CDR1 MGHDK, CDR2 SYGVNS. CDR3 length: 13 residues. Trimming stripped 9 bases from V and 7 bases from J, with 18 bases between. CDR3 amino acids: CASRGSGGIEAFF. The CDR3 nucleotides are TGTGCCAGTCGCGGGTCCGGGGGTATTGAAGCTTTCTTT.

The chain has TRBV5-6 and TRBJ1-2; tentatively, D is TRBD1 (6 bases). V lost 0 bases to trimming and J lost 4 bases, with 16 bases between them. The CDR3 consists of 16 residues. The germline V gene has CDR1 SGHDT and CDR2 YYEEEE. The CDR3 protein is CASSLAPSTGRYGYTF. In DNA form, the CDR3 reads TGTGCCAGCAGCTTGGCCCCCTCGACAGGACGCTATGGCTACACCTTC.

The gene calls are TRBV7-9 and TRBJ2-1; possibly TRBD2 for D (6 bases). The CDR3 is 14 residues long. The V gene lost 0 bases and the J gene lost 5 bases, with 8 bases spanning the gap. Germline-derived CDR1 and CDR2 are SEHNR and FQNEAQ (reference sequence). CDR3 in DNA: TGTGCCAGCAGCTTAGCGGAGGGCAACAATGAGCAGTTCTTC. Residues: CASSLAEGNNEQFF.

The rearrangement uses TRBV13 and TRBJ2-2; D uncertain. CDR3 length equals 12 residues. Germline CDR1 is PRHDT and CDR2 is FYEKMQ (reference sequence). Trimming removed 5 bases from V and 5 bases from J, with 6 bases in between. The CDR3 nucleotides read TGTGCCAGCAGCCCAGATACCGGGGAGCTGTTTTTT. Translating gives CASSPDTGELFF.

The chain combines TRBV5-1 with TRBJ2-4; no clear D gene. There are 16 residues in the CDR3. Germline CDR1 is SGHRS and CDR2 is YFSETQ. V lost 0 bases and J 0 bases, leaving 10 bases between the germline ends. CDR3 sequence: CASSLATSSAKNIQYF. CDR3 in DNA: TGCGCCAGCAGCTTGGCCACTTCTTCAGCCAAAAACATTCAGTACTTC.